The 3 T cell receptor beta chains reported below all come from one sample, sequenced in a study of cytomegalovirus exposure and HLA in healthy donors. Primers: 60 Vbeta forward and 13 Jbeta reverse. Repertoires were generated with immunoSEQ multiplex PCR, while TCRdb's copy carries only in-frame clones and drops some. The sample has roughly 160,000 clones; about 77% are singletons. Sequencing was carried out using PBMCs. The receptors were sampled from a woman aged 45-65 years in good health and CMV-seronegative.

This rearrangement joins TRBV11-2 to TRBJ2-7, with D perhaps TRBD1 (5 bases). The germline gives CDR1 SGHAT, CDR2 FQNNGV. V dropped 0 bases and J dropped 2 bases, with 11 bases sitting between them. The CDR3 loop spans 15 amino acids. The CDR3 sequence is CASSLESATAYEQYF. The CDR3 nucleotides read TGTGCCAGCAGCTTAGAGTCTGCGACAGCCTACGAGCAGTACTTC.

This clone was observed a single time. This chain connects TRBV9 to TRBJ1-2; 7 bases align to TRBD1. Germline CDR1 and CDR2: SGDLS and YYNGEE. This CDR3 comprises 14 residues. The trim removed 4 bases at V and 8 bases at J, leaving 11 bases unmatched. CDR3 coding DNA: TGTGCCAGCAGCCCTCGAGGGGGCGCTGGAGGCTACACCTTC. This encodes CASSPRGGAGGYTF.

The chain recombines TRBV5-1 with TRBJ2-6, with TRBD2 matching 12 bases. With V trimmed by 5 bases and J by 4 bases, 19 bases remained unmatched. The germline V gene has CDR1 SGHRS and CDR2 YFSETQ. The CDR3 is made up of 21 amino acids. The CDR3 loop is CASSYRTSGAPPHAGANVLTF. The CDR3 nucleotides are TGCGCCAGCAGTTATAGGACTAGCGGGGCCCCCCCCCACGCGGGGGCCAACGTCCTGACTTTC.